The rows below give T cell receptor beta chains drawn from one sample of a study of blood T cell repertoires in COVID-19. Here immunoSEQ multiplex PCR was the method, and the copy in TCRdb shows in-frame clones only, minus some. The data hold a few hundred thousand clones, with 87% observed a single time. Sequenced input: PBMCs or T cells enriched from blood (not recorded which). The origin of the receptors is a woman aged 40 to 49 who had recovered from COVID-19. The CDR3 runs from the conserved cysteine through the conserved F or W. Fields, in order: V gene, clone size, J gene, D gene, CDR3 protein, CDR3 DNA. The D gene is left open where the match is weak. Clone size is given for some rows only: seen once, a few or many times, or a class if the clone is expanded.

TRBV2	NA	TRBJ2-5	NA	CASRAQEVEETQYF	TGTGCCAGCAGGGCCCAGGAGGTGGAAGAGACCCAGTACTTC
TRBV30	NA	TRBJ1-6	NA	CASERPLENSPLHF	TGTGCCTCCGAACGGCCCCTGGAGAATTCACCCCTCCACTTT
TRBV5-1	NA	TRBJ2-1	TRBD2	CASSLLVAGGPHEQFF	TGCGCCAGCAGCTTATTGGTAGCGGGAGGGCCCCATGAGCAGTTCTTC
TRBV27	NA	TRBJ1-2	NA	CASSQRFPGLRANYGYTF	TGTGCCAGCAGTCAACGCTTCCCAGGTCTTCGAGCTAACTATGGCTACACCTTC
TRBV30	NA	TRBJ2-7	TRBD2	CALRGGAAYEQYF	TGTGCCCTAAGGGGAGGGGCCGCCTACGAGCAGTACTTC
TRBV28	NA	TRBJ1-1	NA	CASSLYGEAFF	TGTGCCAGCAGCCTATACGGTGAAGCTTTCTTT
TRBV3-1/TRBV3-2	NA	TRBJ2-1	NA	CASSPRTRGNEQFF	TGTGCCAGCAGCCCGCGGACCCGAGGGAATGAGCAGTTCTTC
TRBV28	NA	TRBJ2-1	NA	CASSSTHMGLTSSYNEQFF	TGTGCCAGCAGTTCGACCCATATGGGACTTACGAGCTCCTACAATGAGCAGTTCTTC
TRBV5-4	NA	TRBJ2-3	TRBD2	CASSSGLAGSTDTQYF	TGTGCCAGCAGCTCGGGACTAGCGGGAAGCACAGATACGCAGTATTTT
TRBV28	NA	TRBJ2-1	NA	CASSVGGTYYNEQFF	TGTGCCAGCAGTGTCGGCGGGACTTACTACAATGAGCAGTTCTTC
TRBV25-1	NA	TRBJ1-2	TRBD1	CASSGTDRVNYGYTF	TGTGCCAGCAGTGGAACAGACAGGGTCAACTATGGCTACACCTTC
TRBV27	NA	TRBJ2-1	NA	CASSLLGSSYNEQFF	TGTGCCAGCAGTCTCCTAGGGAGCTCCTACAATGAGCAGTTCTTC
TRBV5-4	NA	TRBJ1-1	NA	CASSLGGLNTEAFF	TGTGCCAGCAGCTTGGGGGGCCTGAACACTGAAGCTTTCTTT
TRBV19	NA	TRBJ1-5	TRBD1	CASNSPGQRNQPQHF	TGTGCCAGTAATTCCCCGGGACAGCGTAATCAGCCCCAGCATTTT
TRBV6-1	NA	TRBJ2-2	NA	CASSEAQTGELFF	TGTGCCAGCAGTGAAGCCCAAACAGGGGAGCTGTTTTTT
TRBV5-1	NA	TRBJ2-1	NA	CASSLDSNNEQFF	TGCGCCAGCAGCTTGGACAGCAACAATGAGCAGTTCTTC
TRBV18	NA	TRBJ1-1	TRBD1	CASSASRTGGTEAFF	TGTGCCAGCTCGGCAAGTAGGACAGGGGGAACTGAAGCTTTCTTT
TRBV30	NA	TRBJ1-1	NA	CAWSGGPRYPAFF	TGTGCCTGGAGTGGCGGCCCACGGTACCCAGCTTTCTTT
TRBV19	NA	TRBJ1-1	TRBD1	CASRGQGQNTEAFF	TGTGCCAGTAGGGGACAGGGACAGAACACTGAAGCTTTCTTT
TRBV5-6	once	TRBJ1-6	TRBD1	CASSWDSNSPLHF	TGTGCCAGCAGCTGGGACAGTAATTCACCCCTCCACTTT
TRBV21-1	NA	TRBJ1-6	NA	CASSNRGTDYNSPLHF	TGTGCCAGCAGCAACCGGGGGACAGATTATAATTCACCCCTCCACTTT
TRBV11-1	NA	TRBJ1-1	TRBD1	CASTVRTGTEAFF	TGTGCCAGCACGGTACGGACAGGCACTGAAGCTTTCTTT
TRBV12-3/TRBV12-4	once	TRBJ2-3	NA	CASSLRTDTQYF	TGTGCCAGCAGTTTACGGACAGATACGCAGTATTTT
TRBV20-1	NA	TRBJ2-7	NA	CSATRAYEQYF	TGCAGTGCTACCAGGGCCTACGAGCAGTACTTC
TRBV27	NA	TRBJ1-3	NA	CASSLDRTGNTIYF	TGTGCCAGCAGTTTAGACAGGACGGGAAACACCATATATTTT
TRBV7-6	NA	TRBJ2-1	TRBD1	CASSLKQGAANEQFF	TGTGCCAGCAGCTTAAAACAGGGGGCGGCCAATGAGCAGTTCTTC
TRBV28	NA	TRBJ2-5	TRBD2	CASGSWAGGPQETQYF	TGTGCCAGCGGGTCTTGGGCGGGAGGGCCCCAAGAGACCCAGTACTTC
TRBV14	NA	TRBJ2-3	NA	CASSRLDLGGNGDTQYF	TGTGCCAGCAGCCGACTAGACCTAGGGGGCAACGGGGATACGCAGTATTTT
TRBV10-3	NA	TRBJ2-3	TRBD2	CATRTSGEADTQYF	TGTGCCACCCGGACTAGCGGGGAGGCAGATACGCAGTATTTT
TRBV10-3	NA	TRBJ1-1	TRBD1	CAIRGTGETEAFF	TGTGCCATCAGGGGCACAGGGGAAACTGAAGCTTTCTTT
TRBV9	NA	TRBJ2-5	NA	CASSVGAEETQYF	TGTGCCAGCAGCGTAGGAGCGGAAGAGACCCAGTACTTC
TRBV5-1	few	TRBJ2-5	NA	CASSFGVETQYF	TGCGCCAGCAGCTTCGGGGTAGAGACCCAGTACTTC
TRBV7-2	NA	TRBJ2-1	TRBD2	CASSRSGSSYNEQFF	TGTGCCAGCAGCCGTAGCGGGAGCTCCTACAATGAGCAGTTCTTC
TRBV5-1	NA	TRBJ2-1	TRBD2	CASSLESGRAVNEQFF	TGCGCCAGCAGCTTGGAAAGTGGGAGGGCCGTCAATGAGCAGTTCTTC
TRBV7-9	NA	TRBJ1-1	NA	CASSLWTDAEAFF	TGTGCCAGCAGCCTATGGACAGACGCCGAAGCTTTCTTT
TRBV6-6	NA	TRBJ2-1	TRBD2	CASSRTSYEQFF	TGTGCCAGCAGTCGGACTAGTTATGAGCAGTTCTTC
TRBV30	once	TRBJ1-6	TRBD1	CAWRQGDSPLHF	TGTGCCTGGCGGCAGGGGGACTCACCCCTCCACTTT
TRBV13	NA	TRBJ1-1	TRBD1	CASSGDRAVTEAFF	TGTGCCAGCAGCGGTGACAGGGCCGTCACTGAAGCTTTCTTT
TRBV4-1	NA	TRBJ1-5	NA	CASSPQGRGNQPQHF	TGCGCCAGCAGCCCACAGGGAAGAGGCAATCAGCCCCAGCATTTT
TRBV28	once	TRBJ2-7	NA	CASSSTSYEQYF	TGTGCCAGCAGTTCTACTAGCTACGAGCAGTACTTC
TRBV19	NA	TRBJ2-1	NA	CASRDAGPRYDSEQFF	TGTGCCAGTCGGGACGCGGGACCTCGGTACGATAGTGAGCAGTTCTTC
TRBV7-8	NA	TRBJ2-7	NA	CASSLPSMDRQSSYEQYF	TGTGCCAGCAGCTTACCCTCGATGGACAGACAAAGCTCCTACGAGCAGTACTTC
TRBV2	NA	TRBJ1-5	NA	CASRGWQEGQPQHF	TGTGCCAGCAGGGGTTGGCAGGAAGGTCAGCCCCAGCATTTT
TRBV27	NA	TRBJ2-7	TRBD2	CASSFSSGRVAYEQYF	TGTGCCAGCAGTTTCTCTAGCGGGAGGGTAGCCTACGAGCAGTACTTC
TRBV7-9	NA	TRBJ1-4	NA	CASSDWGPANEKLFF	TGTGCCAGCAGCGACTGGGGCCCAGCTAATGAAAAACTGTTTTTT
TRBV7-2	NA	TRBJ1-5	NA	CASSLDRRGGEPQHF	TGTGCCAGCAGCTTAGACAGGAGAGGTGGGGAGCCCCAGCATTTT
TRBV27	NA	TRBJ2-1	TRBD2	CASRPLAVLADDYNEQFF	TGTGCCAGCAGGCCCCTGGCGGTACTAGCGGACGACTACAATGAGCAGTTCTTC
TRBV15	NA	TRBJ1-5	TRBD1	CATSNLDRGNNQPQHF	TGTGCCACCAGCAACCTGGACAGGGGGAACAATCAGCCCCAGCATTTT